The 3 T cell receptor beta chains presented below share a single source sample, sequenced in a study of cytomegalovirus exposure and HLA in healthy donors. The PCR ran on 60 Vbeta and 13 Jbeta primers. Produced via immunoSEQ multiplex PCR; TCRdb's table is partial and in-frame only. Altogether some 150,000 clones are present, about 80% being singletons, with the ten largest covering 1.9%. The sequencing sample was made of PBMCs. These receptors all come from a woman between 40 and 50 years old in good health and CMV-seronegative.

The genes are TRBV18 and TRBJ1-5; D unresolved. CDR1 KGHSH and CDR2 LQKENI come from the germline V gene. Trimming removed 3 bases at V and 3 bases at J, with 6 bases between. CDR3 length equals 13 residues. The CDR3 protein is CASSPNYNQPQHF. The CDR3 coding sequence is TGTGCCAGCTCACCTAATTACAATCAGCCCCAGCATTTT.

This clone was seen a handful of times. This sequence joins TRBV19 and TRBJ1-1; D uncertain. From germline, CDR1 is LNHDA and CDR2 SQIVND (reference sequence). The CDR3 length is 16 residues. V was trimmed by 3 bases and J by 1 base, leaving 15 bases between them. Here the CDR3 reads CASSIVASPGNTEAFF. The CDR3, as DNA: TGTGCCAGTAGTATTGTAGCCTCCCCCGGGAACACTGAAGCTTTCTTT.

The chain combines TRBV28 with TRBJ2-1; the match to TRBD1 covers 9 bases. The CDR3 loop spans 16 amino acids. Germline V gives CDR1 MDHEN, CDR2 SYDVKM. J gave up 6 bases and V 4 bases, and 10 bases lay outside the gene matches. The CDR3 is CASSSLGTGFTNEQFF. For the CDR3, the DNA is TGTGCCAGCAGTTCACTCGGGACAGGGTTCACCAATGAGCAGTTCTTC.